Sequencing of this T cell receptor (beta chain) was carried out in a study of T cells after yellow fever vaccination. Germline values: CDR1 GTSNPN, CDR2 SVGIG (reference sequence). This CDR3 is 15 amino acids long. The ends were cut back, 0 bases at V and 6 bases at J, with 18 bases in the middle. In the case of this clonotype: Its antigen is not identified.

Study findings and constraints: A minor fraction of clonotypes spanned both CD4 and CD8 compartments.

TCRdb redid the calling of the 5' RACE reads with MiXCR, one entry per CDR3 protein. The profile shows hundreds of thousands of distinct CDR3 sequences, approximately 3.8% of them singletons. The TCR originated in a young man who received the YFV17D yellow fever vaccine. This chain joins TRBV30 and TRBJ2-7, with D perhaps TRBD1 (6 bases). The specimen comprised PBMCs, sampled on the day of the yellow fever booster vaccination. The CDR3 loop is CAWSVWTAEGSEQYF. The CDR3 DNA follows: TGTGCCTGGAGTGTATGGACAGCCGAGGGGAGCGAGCAGTACTTC.